Reported below is one T cell receptor (beta chain). No cognate antigen has been identified for it. Base qualities were left out, and no much larger clone turns up one base away. Each donor gave one peripheral blood draw, averaging approximately 0.11 L, which was collected into heparinised tubes. A BD FACSAria II was used to sort naive, central memory, regulatory and stem cell-like memory CD4+ T cells with a panel that included CD45RO, CCR7, CD25, CD127, CD95 and CD27. A purity above 98% was achieved for all sorted populations. PBMCs were isolated immediately by Lymphoprep density gradient centrifugation and stained directly without culture. To minimize batch effects, samples were stained and sorted in pairs, one healthy donor with one patient per experiment. The entire isolated RNA was reverse transcribed using the High Capacity cDNA Reverse Transcription Kit, and thus expressed TCRB transcripts were sequenced. Naive, central memory and regulatory T cell samples underwent deep immunoSEQ sequencing, averaging roughly 3.3 million total reads per sample. After sorted cells were lysed in RLT buffer, RNA was extracted with DNase-treated RNeasy Micro or Mini kits, with the choice depending on cell number. To prevent cross-contamination, every cell subset was processed on its own, while patient and healthy donor samples were processed together. TCRB sequences were amplified from cDNA with the immunoSEQ multiplex PCR, producing 87-bp fragments spanning the CDR3 region. Amplicons were sequenced on the Illumina HiSeq platform. As for the authors' bioinformatics: Synthetic template baselines were used to correct PCR bias computationally, reads within Hamming distance 2 were collapsed together, and singletons that could not be merged were discarded. Reads were aligned against IMGT so that V, D and J genes, CDR3 length and insertions or deletions at six rearrangement sites could be assigned. Within each subset, clonotype counts were normalized to the number of sorted cells before true diversity and Gini coefficients were calculated with the tcR R package. The overlap coefficient, calculated on TCRB nucleotide sequences, was used to quantify repertoire sharing. As a proxy for the pre-selection repertoire, out-of-frame TCRB sequences from naive cells were analyzed. TCRdb carries this immuneACCESS record with in-frame sequences only. Its versions omit some clonotypes, under half of them owing to an unresolved V gene in the studies checked, with the rest unexplained. Clone size and the V and J calls come from that table; the DNA yielded D and trimming. The sample table contains 500,000 to 850,000 clones; only one count was recorded for more than 12% of them. The top ten clones comprise roughly 0.04% of the sample.

The record originates from a study of beta chain features in type 1 diabetes (dated by TCRdb to the late 2010s). Study-level background: Mean age, gender distribution, total cell number and subset yield were not different between patients and healthy donors. Across all samples, about 110 million sorted cells were examined, and cell number per subset correlated strongly with RNA yield. The study compared the TCRB repertoires of sorted circulating CD4+ T cell subsets in recently diagnosed type 1 diabetes patients with those in matched healthy donors. Regulatory and stem cell-like memory subsets were obtained from only 8 patients and roughly 8 healthy donors, while naive and central memory subsets were obtained from all 30 or so donors.

The germline V gene (reference sequence) supplies CDR1 MNHEY and CDR2 SMNVEV. The CDR3 starts with the cysteine, ends with the phenylalanine, and has 13 residues. The sequence is cut down to CDR3 DNA, 39 bases in frame from base 1. The V and J ends are trimmed by 5 bases and 9 bases, leaving 14 bases between them. Summary of the overall study and its limitations: Because the HLA sub-analyses included only small numbers of individuals, any influence of HLA type on TCRB rearrangement was left unresolved. Sequencing cDNA rather than genomic DNA could over-represent highly expressing activated cells, although activation and CD3 levels did not differ between groups. Shorter templates might be favored by PCR, yet because patient and control samples were amplified and corrected together, any such skew would affect both groups equally. Patients with type 1 diabetes made fewer insertions and deleted more nucleotides at VDJ recombination sites, implying thymic rearrangement abnormalities. Type 1 diabetes patients showed a moderate but significant shortening of TCRB CDR3 length in all four CD4+ subsets. The naive, central memory and regulatory TCRB repertoires appeared to resemble one another more closely among patients than among healthy donors.

The sample consisted of naive CD4+ T cells from blood. The meaning of the sample's cell subset or site label: true naive CD4+ T cells. The rearranged segments are TRBV27 and TRBJ2-1; the D gene is possibly TRBD1, with 5 bases matching. The source of this sequence is a man between 18 and 35 years old with type 1 diabetes. The CDR3 amino acid sequence is: CASSPRAGFEQFF. The DNA reads as follows: TGTGCCAGCAGTCCAAGGGCAGGGTTTGAGCAGTTCTTC.